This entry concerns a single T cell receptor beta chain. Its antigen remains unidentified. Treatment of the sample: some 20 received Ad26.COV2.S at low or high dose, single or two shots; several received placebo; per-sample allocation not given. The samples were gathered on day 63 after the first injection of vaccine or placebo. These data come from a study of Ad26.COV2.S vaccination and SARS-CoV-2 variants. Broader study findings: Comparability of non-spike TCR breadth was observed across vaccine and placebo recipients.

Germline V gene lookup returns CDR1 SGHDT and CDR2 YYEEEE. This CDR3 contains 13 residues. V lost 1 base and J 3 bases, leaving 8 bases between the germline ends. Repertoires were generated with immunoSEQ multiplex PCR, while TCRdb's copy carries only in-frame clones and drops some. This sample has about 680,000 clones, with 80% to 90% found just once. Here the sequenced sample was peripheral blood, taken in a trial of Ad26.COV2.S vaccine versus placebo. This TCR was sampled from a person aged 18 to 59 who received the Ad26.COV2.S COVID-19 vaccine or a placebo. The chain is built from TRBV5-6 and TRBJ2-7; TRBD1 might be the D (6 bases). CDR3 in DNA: TGTGCCAGCAGCTTGTCGACAGGCTACGAGCAGTACTTC. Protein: CASSLSTGYEQYF.